The rows below give T cell receptor beta chains drawn from one sample of a study of monozygotic twins with inflammatory bowel disease. With the 5' RACE reads reprocessed, TCRdb shows one record per CDR3 protein and no DNA. The sample yields 400,000 to 500,000 distinct CDR3 sequences, of which the top ten take up 2% to 3%. Sequenced input: blood. These receptors all stem from a human donor with ulcerative colitis or Crohn's disease, or a healthy co-twin of an affected twin (not recorded which). CDR3s include the opening cysteine and the closing phenylalanine or tryptophan.

J gene: TRBJ2-3; V gene: TRBV12-5; CDR3 length: 14; CDR3 protein: CASGLDRPTDTQYF
J gene: TRBJ2-3; V gene: TRBV20-1; CDR3 length: 14; CDR3 protein: CSARTSGNTDTQYF
J gene: TRBJ2-1; V gene: TRBV5-1; CDR3 length: 15; CDR3 protein: CASSLFLAGGDEQFF
J gene: TRBJ2-1; V gene: TRBV12-3/TRBV12-4; CDR3 length: 15; CDR3 protein: CASSPGLADDNEQFF
J gene: TRBJ1-1; V gene: TRBV20-1; CDR3 length: 16; CDR3 protein: CSAAGTGLGVGTEAFF
J gene: TRBJ1-5; V gene: TRBV20-1; CDR3 length: 17; CDR3 protein: CSARRFQGSNPNQPQHF
J gene: TRBJ2-6; V gene: TRBV29-1; CDR3 length: 16; CDR3 protein: CSVAAGAISGANVLTF
J gene: TRBJ2-1; V gene: TRBV11-1; CDR3 length: 18; CDR3 protein: CASSPGQGGLARGNEQFF
J gene: TRBJ2-2; V gene: TRBV29-1; CDR3 length: 14; CDR3 protein: CSGKDRAGTGELFF
J gene: TRBJ2-1; V gene: TRBV7-2; CDR3 length: 14; CDR3 protein: CASSTGLRTGEQFF
J gene: TRBJ2-5; V gene: TRBV27; CDR3 length: 15; CDR3 protein: CASTRTAVNQETQYF
J gene: TRBJ2-5; V gene: TRBV7-9; CDR3 length: 15; CDR3 protein: CASSQPGLGEETQYF
J gene: TRBJ1-6; V gene: TRBV20-1; CDR3 length: 15; CDR3 protein: CSARFRGHEKSPLHF
J gene: TRBJ1-2; V gene: TRBV7-9; CDR3 length: 14; CDR3 protein: CASSLVLAGYGYTF
J gene: TRBJ1-1; V gene: TRBV18; CDR3 length: 15; CDR3 protein: CASSRQGITNTEAFF
J gene: TRBJ2-2; V gene: TRBV5-4; CDR3 length: 14; CDR3 protein: CASSLETPYGELFF
J gene: TRBJ2-7; V gene: TRBV5-1; CDR3 length: 12; CDR3 protein: CASSRTGFEQYF
J gene: TRBJ1-1; V gene: TRBV7-3; CDR3 length: 17; CDR3 protein: CASSLQSPGTGQSEAFF
J gene: TRBJ2-2; V gene: TRBV2; CDR3 length: 14; CDR3 protein: CASSVGSHTGELFF
J gene: TRBJ1-3; V gene: TRBV6-1; CDR3 length: 17; CDR3 protein: CASTLSGGPYSGNTIYF
J gene: TRBJ1-2; V gene: TRBV7-6; CDR3 length: 14; CDR3 protein: CASSFQGGGDGYTF
J gene: TRBJ1-2; V gene: TRBV6-1; CDR3 length: 15; CDR3 protein: CASSEHVGRIYGYTF
J gene: TRBJ2-4; V gene: TRBV11-2; CDR3 length: 18; CDR3 protein: CASSLELAGEYAKNIQYF
J gene: TRBJ2-5; V gene: TRBV5-6; CDR3 length: 17; CDR3 protein: CASSLARFIRDRGTQYF
J gene: TRBJ2-2; V gene: TRBV7-3; CDR3 length: 14; CDR3 protein: CASSPGTSTGELFF
J gene: TRBJ1-6; V gene: TRBV5-6; CDR3 length: 16; CDR3 protein: CASSLTLGGTFSPLHF
J gene: TRBJ2-5; V gene: TRBV5-1; CDR3 length: 16; CDR3 protein: CASSLKQVVYDGTQYF
J gene: TRBJ2-1; V gene: TRBV12-3/TRBV12-4; CDR3 length: 13; CDR3 protein: CASSPQAYNEQFF
J gene: TRBJ1-1; V gene: TRBV20-1; CDR3 length: 14; CDR3 protein: CSAWVGQGVTEAFF
J gene: TRBJ2-2; V gene: TRBV7-9; CDR3 length: 16; CDR3 protein: CASSLALGPNTGELFF
J gene: TRBJ2-3; V gene: TRBV5-1; CDR3 length: 15; CDR3 protein: CASSGDRGVTDTQYF
J gene: TRBJ1-2; V gene: TRBV20-1; CDR3 length: 12; CDR3 protein: CSASGTGYGYTF
J gene: TRBJ2-5; V gene: TRBV20-1; CDR3 length: 13; CDR3 protein: CSAVTEPGETQYF
J gene: TRBJ2-3; V gene: TRBV5-5; CDR3 length: 16; CDR3 protein: CASSTDRGSSTDTQYF
J gene: TRBJ1-6; V gene: TRBV21-1; CDR3 length: 14; CDR3 protein: CATQEGQGVSPLHF
J gene: TRBJ2-7; V gene: TRBV10-3; CDR3 length: 15; CDR3 protein: CAISESSDRMYEQYF
J gene: TRBJ2-7; V gene: TRBV5-6; CDR3 length: 15; CDR3 protein: CASSQGGGSLYEQYF
J gene: TRBJ2-7; V gene: TRBV6-2/TRBV6-3; CDR3 length: 15; CDR3 protein: CASSLLAGASYEQYF
J gene: TRBJ2-2; V gene: TRBV15; CDR3 length: 17; CDR3 protein: CATSRGLSRGNTGELFF
J gene: TRBJ2-7; V gene: TRBV29-1; CDR3 length: 13; CDR3 protein: CSVRTSGSGEQYF
J gene: TRBJ2-1; V gene: TRBV20-1; CDR3 length: 15; CDR3 protein: CSAARGTSGVNEQFF
J gene: TRBJ2-7; V gene: TRBV7-2; CDR3 length: 15; CDR3 protein: CASSFEGTRPYEQYF
J gene: TRBJ2-1; V gene: TRBV10-3; CDR3 length: 15; CDR3 protein: CAISDRDRARNEQFF
J gene: TRBJ2-3; V gene: TRBV7-2; CDR3 length: 13; CDR3 protein: CASSSDWTDTQYF
J gene: TRBJ2-1; V gene: TRBV10-3; CDR3 length: 11; CDR3 protein: CAAAEGGEQFF
J gene: TRBJ1-1; V gene: TRBV25-1; CDR3 length: 15; CDR3 protein: CASSEWGTGETEAFF
J gene: TRBJ1-1; V gene: TRBV5-1; CDR3 length: 15; CDR3 protein: CASSLAGVGDTEAFF
J gene: TRBJ1-2; V gene: TRBV28; CDR3 length: 12; CDR3 protein: CASTTGYHGYTF
J gene: TRBJ2-7; V gene: TRBV5-1; CDR3 length: 14; CDR3 protein: CASSLLGGTYEQYF
J gene: TRBJ2-7; V gene: TRBV30; CDR3 length: 11; CDR3 protein: CAWRLDYEQYF
J gene: TRBJ1-4; V gene: TRBV5-5; CDR3 length: 16; CDR3 protein: CASSFRDRGSNEKLFF